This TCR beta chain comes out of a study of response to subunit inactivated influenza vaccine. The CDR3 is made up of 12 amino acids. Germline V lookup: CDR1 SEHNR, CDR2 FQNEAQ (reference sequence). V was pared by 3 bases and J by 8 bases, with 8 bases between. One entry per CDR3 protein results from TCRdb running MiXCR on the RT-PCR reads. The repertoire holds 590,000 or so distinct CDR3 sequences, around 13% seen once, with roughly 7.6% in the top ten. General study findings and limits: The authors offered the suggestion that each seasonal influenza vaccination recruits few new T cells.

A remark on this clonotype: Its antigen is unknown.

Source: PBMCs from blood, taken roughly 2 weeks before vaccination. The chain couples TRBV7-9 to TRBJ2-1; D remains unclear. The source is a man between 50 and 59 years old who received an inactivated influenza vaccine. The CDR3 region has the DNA TGTGCCAGCAGCTTTGACCCAGATGAGCAGTTCTTC. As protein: CASSFDPDEQFF.